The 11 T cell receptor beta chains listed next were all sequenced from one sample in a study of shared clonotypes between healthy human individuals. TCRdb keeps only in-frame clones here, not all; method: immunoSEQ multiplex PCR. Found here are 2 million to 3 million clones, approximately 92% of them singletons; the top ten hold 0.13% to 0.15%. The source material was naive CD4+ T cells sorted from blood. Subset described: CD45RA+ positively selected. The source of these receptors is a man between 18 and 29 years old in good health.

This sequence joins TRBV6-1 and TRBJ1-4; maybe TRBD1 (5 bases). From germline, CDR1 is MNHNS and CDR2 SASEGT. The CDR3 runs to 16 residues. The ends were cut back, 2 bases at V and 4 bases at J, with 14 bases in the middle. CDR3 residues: CASSESTGAGNEKLFF. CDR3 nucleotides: TGTGCCAGCAGTGAATCCACCGGGGCCGGTAATGAAAAACTGTTTTTT.

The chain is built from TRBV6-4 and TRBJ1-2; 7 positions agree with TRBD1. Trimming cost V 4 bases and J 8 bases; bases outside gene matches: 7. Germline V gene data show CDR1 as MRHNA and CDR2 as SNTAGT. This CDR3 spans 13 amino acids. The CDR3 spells CASSAGQVGGYTF. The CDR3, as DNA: TGTGCCAGCAGTGCCGGACAGGTGGGGGGCTACACCTTC.

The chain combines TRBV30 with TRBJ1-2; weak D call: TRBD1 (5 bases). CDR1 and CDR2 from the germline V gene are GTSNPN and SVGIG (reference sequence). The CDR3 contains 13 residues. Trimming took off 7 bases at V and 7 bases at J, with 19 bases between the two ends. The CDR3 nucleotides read TGTGCCTCTAGGGACCTAAAAAGGGGTGGCTACACCTTC. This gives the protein CASRDLKRGGYTF. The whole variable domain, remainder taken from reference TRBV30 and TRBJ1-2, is SQTIHQWPATLVQPVGSPLSLECTVEGTSNPNLYWYRQAAGRGLQLLFYSVGIGQISSEVPQNLSASRPQDRQFILSSKKLLLSDSGFYLCASRDLKRGGYTFGSGTRLTVV.

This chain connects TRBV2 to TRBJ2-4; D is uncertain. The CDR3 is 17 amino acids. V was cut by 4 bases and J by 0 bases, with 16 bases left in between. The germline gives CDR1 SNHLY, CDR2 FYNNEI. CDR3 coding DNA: TGTGCCAGCAGTGGACGAGGCGTTGGGGTAGCCAAAAACATTCAGTACTTC. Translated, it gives CASSGRGVGVAKNIQYF.

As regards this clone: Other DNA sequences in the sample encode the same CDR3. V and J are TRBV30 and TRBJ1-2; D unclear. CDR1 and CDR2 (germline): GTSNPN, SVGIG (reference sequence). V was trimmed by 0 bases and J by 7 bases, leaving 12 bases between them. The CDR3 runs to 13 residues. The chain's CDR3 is CAWSVRQEAGYTF. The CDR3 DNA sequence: TGTGCCTGGAGTGTACGGCAGGAAGCTGGCTACACCTTC. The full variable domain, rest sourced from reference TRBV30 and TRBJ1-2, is SQTIHQWPATLVQPVGSPLSLECTVEGTSNPNLYWYRQAAGRGLQLLFYSVGIGQISSEVPQNLSASRPQDRQFILSSKKLLLSDSGFYLCAWSVRQEAGYTFGSGTRLTVV.

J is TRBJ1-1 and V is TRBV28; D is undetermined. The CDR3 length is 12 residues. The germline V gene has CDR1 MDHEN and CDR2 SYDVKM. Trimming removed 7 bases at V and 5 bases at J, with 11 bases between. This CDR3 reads CASTALGTEAFF. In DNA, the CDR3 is TGTGCCAGCACTGCCCTGGGAACTGAAGCTTTCTTT. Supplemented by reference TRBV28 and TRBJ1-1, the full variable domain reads DVKVTQSSRYLVKRTGEKVFLECVQDMDHENMFWYRQDPGLGLRLIYFSYDVKMKEKGDIPEGYSVSREKKERFSLILESASTNQTSMYLCASTALGTEAFFGQGTRLTVV.

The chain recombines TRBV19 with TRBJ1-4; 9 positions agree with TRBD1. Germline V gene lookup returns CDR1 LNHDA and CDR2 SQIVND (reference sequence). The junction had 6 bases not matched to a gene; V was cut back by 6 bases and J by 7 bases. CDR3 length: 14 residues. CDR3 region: CASRRTGDGEKLFF. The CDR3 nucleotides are TGTGCCAGTAGAAGGACAGGGGATGGTGAAAAACTGTTTTTT.

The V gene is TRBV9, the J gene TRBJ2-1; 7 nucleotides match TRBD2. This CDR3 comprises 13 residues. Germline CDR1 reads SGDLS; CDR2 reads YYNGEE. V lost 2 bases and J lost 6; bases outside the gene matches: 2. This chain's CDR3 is CASSVWGGNEQFF. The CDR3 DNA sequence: TGTGCCAGCAGCGTCTGGGGGGGCAATGAGCAGTTCTTC.

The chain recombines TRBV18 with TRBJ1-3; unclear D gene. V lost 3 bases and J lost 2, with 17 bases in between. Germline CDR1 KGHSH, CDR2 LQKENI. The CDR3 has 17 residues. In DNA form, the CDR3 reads TGTGCCAGCTCACCCCAAGGATCCCTGGTCACTGGAAACACCATATATTTT. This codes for CASSPQGSLVTGNTIYF.

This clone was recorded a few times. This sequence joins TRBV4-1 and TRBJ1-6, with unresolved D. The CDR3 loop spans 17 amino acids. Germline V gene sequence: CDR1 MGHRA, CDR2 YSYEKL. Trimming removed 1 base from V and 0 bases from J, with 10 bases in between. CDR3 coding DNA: TGCGCCAGCAGCCAAGTTGGCCGGAGCTCCTATAATTCACCCCTCCACTTT. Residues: CASSQVGRSSYNSPLHF.

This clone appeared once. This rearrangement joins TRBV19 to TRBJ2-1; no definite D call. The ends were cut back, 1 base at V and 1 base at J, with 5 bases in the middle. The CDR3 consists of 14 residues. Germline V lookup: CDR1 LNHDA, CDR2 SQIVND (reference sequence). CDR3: CASSIGVSYNEQFF. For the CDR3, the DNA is TGTGCCAGTAGTATAGGTGTTTCCTACAATGAGCAGTTCTTC. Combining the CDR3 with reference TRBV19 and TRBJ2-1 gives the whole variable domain DGGITQSPKYLFRKEGQNVTLSCEQNLNHDAMYWYRQDPGQGLRLIYYSQIVNDFQKGDIAEGYSVSREKKESFPLTVTSAQKNPTAFYLCASSIGVSYNEQFFGPGTRLTVL.